This passage covers 17 T cell receptor beta chains from one sample sequenced in a study of blood T cells in healthy people across ages (dated by TCRdb to 2015 to 2017). Receptors were amplified or captured by 5' RACE. TCRdb shows the sequencer as Illumina HiSeq 2500. A second PCR of about 7 to 12 cycles was run with a J-beta primer mix and a sample-barcoded 5' primer. Clones were called with MiXCR by TCRdb after fastp trimmed the public reads at Q25, and only in-frame beta chains were retained. Every entry covers one CDR3 protein and lists the most common genes and DNA from its rows. The sample table shows 900,000 to 950,000 distinct CDR3 sequences, and approximately 32% are seen once. The ten biggest clones cover roughly a tenth of the sample. The sample was also reused in another study, on T cells of mothers and their children.

What was sequenced was blood. Every receptor here comes from a woman aged 40-49 years in good health.

The chain links TRBV12-3 or TRBV12-4 to TRBJ2-7; tentative D call: TRBD2 (5 bases). V was clipped by 6 bases and J by 4 bases, with 31 bases between them. The CDR3 is 19 residues long. The CDR3 nucleotides are TGTGCCAGCAGCACTCCCTGGGGTAATAGCCCGGGGAAGAGGTACGAGCAGTACTTC. Amino acid sequence: CASSTPWGNSPGKRYEQYF.

The J gene is TRBJ2-5, the V gene TRBV7-2; D is perhaps TRBD1 (6 bases). CDR1 is SGHTA and CDR2 is FQGNSA in the germline V gene. The CDR3 has 16 amino acids. The V end lost 4 bases, the J end lost 11 bases, and 26 bases lay between the germline ends. Written as DNA, the CDR3 is TGTGCCAGCAGCTCCGGAACAGGGTACTCAAACAATGAGCAGTACTTC. Residues: CASSSGTGYSNNEQYF.

With regard to this clonotype: A junction end diverges from the germline sequence, so it may reflect a read error. V usage is TRBV2 and J usage is TRBJ2-1; tentatively, D is TRBD2 (5 bases). The J call is in doubt because the DNA end fits TRBJ2-7 better. This CDR3 has 21 residues. Germline V gene data show CDR1 as SNHLY and CDR2 as FYNNEI. CDR3 residues: CARSPQRRLAGSYSSYNEQYF. Here the CDR3 DNA reads TGTGCCCGCAGCCCCCAGCGGCGTCTAGCAGGATCTTATAGCTCCTACAACGAGCAGTACTTC.

On this clonotype: The CDR3 end shows no conserved phenylalanine or tryptophan, and so a read error is likely. The chain carries TRBV6-7 and TRBJ1-2; 9 bases are shared with TRBD1. TRBV6-7 is identified as an open reading frame with a role that is uncertain. Trimming cost V 7 bases and J 3 bases; bases outside gene matches: 12. The CDR3 is 16 residues long. The CDR3 nucleotides read TGTGCCAGCACCCTACGGGGGACAGGGAAGGACTATGGCTACACCTTA. The encoded protein is CASTLRGTGKDYGYTL.

The V gene is TRBV11-1, the J gene TRBJ1-2; no clear D gene. The CDR3 runs to 13 residues. The germline V gene encodes CDR1 SGHAT and CDR2 FQDESV (reference sequence). V was shortened by 4 bases and J by 7 bases, with 13 bases between the two germline ends. The CDR3 sequence: CASSSNSAGGYTF. The CDR3 nucleotides read TGTGCCAGCAGCTCAAATTCCGCGGGTGGCTACACCTTC.

This clonotype was counted a few times. The rearrangement uses TRBV5-1 and TRBJ2-5; D ambiguous. Between the trimmed V and J ends, which lost 4 bases and 1 base, there was a span of 8 bases. Germline CDR1 is SGHRS and CDR2 is YFSETQ. CDR3 size: 13 residues. CDR3 nucleotide sequence: TGCGCCAGCAGCACAAGGTCCCAAGAGACCCAGTACTTC. This encodes CASSTRSQETQYF.

The CDR3 here is CASSPRPQGYYGYTF. The CDR3 bases are TGTGCCAGCAGTCCGCGCCCACAGGGGTACTATGGCTACACCTTC. The chain employs TRBV28 and TRBJ1-2; 7 nucleotides match TRBD1. There are 15 residues in the CDR3. J gave up 3 bases and V 5 bases, and 9 bases lay outside the gene matches. Germline V lookup: CDR1 MDHEN, CDR2 SYDVKM.

This clonotype was recorded at least ten times. The chain has TRBV28 and TRBJ2-7; D may be TRBD2 (6 bases). The germline CDR1 and CDR2 sequences are MDHEN and SYDVKM. V dropped 4 bases and J dropped 7 bases, with 8 bases sitting between them. The CDR3 loop spans 11 amino acids. The CDR3 sequence: CASSWGREQYF. The CDR3 bases are TGTGCCAGCAGTTGGGGGAGGGAGCAGTACTTC.

This clonotype was counted many times. This chain links TRBV11-2 with TRBJ2-1; TRBD2 agrees at 7 bases. CDR3 size: 15 residues. Trimming removed 5 bases from V and 0 bases from J; junction bases left unmatched: 4. The germline CDR1 and CDR2 sequences are SGHAT and FQNNGV. DNA for the CDR3: TGTGCCAGCAGCATCGGGGGGAACTCCTACAATGAGCAGTTCTTC. Its translation: CASSIGGNSYNEQFF.

The sample holds many counts of this clonotype. The rearrangement uses TRBV15 and TRBJ1-2; tentative D call: TRBD1 (5 bases). CDR1 is LNHNV and CDR2 is YYDKDF in the germline V gene (reference sequence). V lost 0 bases and J 4 bases, leaving 12 bases between the germline ends. This CDR3 has 15 amino acids. CDR3 sequence reads: CATSRDRRETYGYTF. CDR3 bases: TGTGCCACCAGCAGAGATCGCAGGGAGACCTATGGCTACACCTTC.

A few counts support this clonotype. This chain joins TRBV28 and TRBJ1-6, with D unclear. This CDR3 is built from 14 residues. Trimming removed 6 bases from V and 10 bases from J, with 16 bases in between. The germline V gene encodes CDR1 MDHEN and CDR2 SYDVKM. The chain's CDR3 is CASRAPGPGSPLHF. The CDR3, as DNA: TGTGCCAGCAGGGCCCCGGGTCCGGGATCACCCCTCCACTTT.

The chain recombines TRBV29-1 with TRBJ1-4, with a tentative D call TRBD1 (5 bases). The germline V gene encodes CDR1 SQVTM and CDR2 ANQGSEA. The CDR3 runs to 15 residues. V was clipped by 6 bases and J by 4 bases, with 18 bases between them. The CDR3 DNA sequence: TGCAGCGTGTCCCGGGACCTGACGGATAATGAAAAACTGTTTTTT. The encoded protein is CSVSRDLTDNEKLFF.

This clonotype was seen many times. The V gene is TRBV13, the J gene TRBJ2-3; no clear D gene. Deletions cut 0 bases from V and 7 bases from J, with 14 bases between. This CDR3 comprises 15 residues. Germline V CDR1 and CDR2: PRHDT, FYEKMQ (reference sequence). CDR3 in amino acids: CASSLGPSGFYTQYF. The CDR3 coding sequence is TGTGCCAGCAGCTTAGGCCCTTCGGGTTTCTATACGCAGTATTTT.

The CDR3 loop is CASSKGSRKENEKLFF. The CDR3 DNA follows: TGTGCCAGCAGCAAGGGCAGCCGAAAAGAGAATGAAAAACTGTTTTTT. This sequence joins TRBV21-1 and TRBJ1-4. TRBV21-1 corresponds to a pseudogene. The CDR3 sequence is 16 residues long.

V is TRBV7-3 and J is TRBJ1-1; TRBD1 aligns across 10 bases. The CDR3 is made up of 15 amino acids. The V gene's germline CDR1 is SGHTA and CDR2 FQGTGA. Trimming took 4 bases from V and 3 from J; bases not matched to a gene: 5. The CDR3 is CASSSGQGVDTEAFF. The CDR3 DNA is TGTGCCAGCAGCTCAGGACAGGGGGTAGACACTGAAGCTTTCTTT.

In the case of this clonotype: One junction end does not reproduce the germline sequence, and a read error may be involved. The chain recombines TRBV4-2 with TRBJ2-7, with 12 nucleotides matching TRBD2. In germline, CDR1 is LGHNA, CDR2 YNFKEQ. This CDR3 has 16 residues. CDR3 in amino acids: CASSQDASGGANEQYF. The CDR3 nucleotides are TGTGCCAGTAGCCAAGATGCTAGCGGGGGGGCTAACGAGCAGTACTTC.

V and J are TRBV28 and TRBJ2-3, with D tentatively TRBD2 (6 bases). Germline V gene lookup returns CDR1 MDHEN and CDR2 SYDVKM. There are 14 residues in the CDR3. V was clipped by 9 bases and J by 5 bases, with 18 bases between them. CDR3 in amino acids: CASDPGLAVDTQYF. In DNA, the CDR3 is TGTGCCAGTGATCCGGGACTCGCGGTAGATACGCAGTATTTT.